In this sample, the clone carrying this T cell receptor beta chain turned up many times. Its antigen is undetermined. The entry originates in a study of early T cells in non-severe SARS-CoV-2 infection. Study in general: Chains from this unsorted whole-blood bulk RNA could not be paired.

Overall study results and limits: Using VDJdb, the matching emphasized anti-spike CD8 responses while missing private and CD4 specificities.

Individual cDNA molecules received unique molecular identifiers during library preparation. TCRdb re-called the 5' RACE reads with MiXCR, one entry per CDR3 protein. This table holds about 84,000 distinct CDR3 sequences, around 10% found once. V trimming: 4 bases; J trimming: 2 bases; junction bases outside the gene matches: 7. The CDR3 is 17 residues long. Germline V lookup: CDR1 MNHEY, CDR2 SMNVEV (reference sequence). The chain uses TRBV27 and TRBJ2-1, with TRBD2 matching 11 bases. This TCR was recovered from an adult who was a healthcare worker with PCR-confirmed SARS-CoV-2 infection or an uninfected control (not recorded which). The specimen sequenced was whole blood. The CDR3 coding sequence is TGTGCCAGCAGTTATACTAGCGGGGGTTCACCCTACAATGAGCAGTTCTTC. Amino acid sequence: CASSYTSGGSPYNEQFF.